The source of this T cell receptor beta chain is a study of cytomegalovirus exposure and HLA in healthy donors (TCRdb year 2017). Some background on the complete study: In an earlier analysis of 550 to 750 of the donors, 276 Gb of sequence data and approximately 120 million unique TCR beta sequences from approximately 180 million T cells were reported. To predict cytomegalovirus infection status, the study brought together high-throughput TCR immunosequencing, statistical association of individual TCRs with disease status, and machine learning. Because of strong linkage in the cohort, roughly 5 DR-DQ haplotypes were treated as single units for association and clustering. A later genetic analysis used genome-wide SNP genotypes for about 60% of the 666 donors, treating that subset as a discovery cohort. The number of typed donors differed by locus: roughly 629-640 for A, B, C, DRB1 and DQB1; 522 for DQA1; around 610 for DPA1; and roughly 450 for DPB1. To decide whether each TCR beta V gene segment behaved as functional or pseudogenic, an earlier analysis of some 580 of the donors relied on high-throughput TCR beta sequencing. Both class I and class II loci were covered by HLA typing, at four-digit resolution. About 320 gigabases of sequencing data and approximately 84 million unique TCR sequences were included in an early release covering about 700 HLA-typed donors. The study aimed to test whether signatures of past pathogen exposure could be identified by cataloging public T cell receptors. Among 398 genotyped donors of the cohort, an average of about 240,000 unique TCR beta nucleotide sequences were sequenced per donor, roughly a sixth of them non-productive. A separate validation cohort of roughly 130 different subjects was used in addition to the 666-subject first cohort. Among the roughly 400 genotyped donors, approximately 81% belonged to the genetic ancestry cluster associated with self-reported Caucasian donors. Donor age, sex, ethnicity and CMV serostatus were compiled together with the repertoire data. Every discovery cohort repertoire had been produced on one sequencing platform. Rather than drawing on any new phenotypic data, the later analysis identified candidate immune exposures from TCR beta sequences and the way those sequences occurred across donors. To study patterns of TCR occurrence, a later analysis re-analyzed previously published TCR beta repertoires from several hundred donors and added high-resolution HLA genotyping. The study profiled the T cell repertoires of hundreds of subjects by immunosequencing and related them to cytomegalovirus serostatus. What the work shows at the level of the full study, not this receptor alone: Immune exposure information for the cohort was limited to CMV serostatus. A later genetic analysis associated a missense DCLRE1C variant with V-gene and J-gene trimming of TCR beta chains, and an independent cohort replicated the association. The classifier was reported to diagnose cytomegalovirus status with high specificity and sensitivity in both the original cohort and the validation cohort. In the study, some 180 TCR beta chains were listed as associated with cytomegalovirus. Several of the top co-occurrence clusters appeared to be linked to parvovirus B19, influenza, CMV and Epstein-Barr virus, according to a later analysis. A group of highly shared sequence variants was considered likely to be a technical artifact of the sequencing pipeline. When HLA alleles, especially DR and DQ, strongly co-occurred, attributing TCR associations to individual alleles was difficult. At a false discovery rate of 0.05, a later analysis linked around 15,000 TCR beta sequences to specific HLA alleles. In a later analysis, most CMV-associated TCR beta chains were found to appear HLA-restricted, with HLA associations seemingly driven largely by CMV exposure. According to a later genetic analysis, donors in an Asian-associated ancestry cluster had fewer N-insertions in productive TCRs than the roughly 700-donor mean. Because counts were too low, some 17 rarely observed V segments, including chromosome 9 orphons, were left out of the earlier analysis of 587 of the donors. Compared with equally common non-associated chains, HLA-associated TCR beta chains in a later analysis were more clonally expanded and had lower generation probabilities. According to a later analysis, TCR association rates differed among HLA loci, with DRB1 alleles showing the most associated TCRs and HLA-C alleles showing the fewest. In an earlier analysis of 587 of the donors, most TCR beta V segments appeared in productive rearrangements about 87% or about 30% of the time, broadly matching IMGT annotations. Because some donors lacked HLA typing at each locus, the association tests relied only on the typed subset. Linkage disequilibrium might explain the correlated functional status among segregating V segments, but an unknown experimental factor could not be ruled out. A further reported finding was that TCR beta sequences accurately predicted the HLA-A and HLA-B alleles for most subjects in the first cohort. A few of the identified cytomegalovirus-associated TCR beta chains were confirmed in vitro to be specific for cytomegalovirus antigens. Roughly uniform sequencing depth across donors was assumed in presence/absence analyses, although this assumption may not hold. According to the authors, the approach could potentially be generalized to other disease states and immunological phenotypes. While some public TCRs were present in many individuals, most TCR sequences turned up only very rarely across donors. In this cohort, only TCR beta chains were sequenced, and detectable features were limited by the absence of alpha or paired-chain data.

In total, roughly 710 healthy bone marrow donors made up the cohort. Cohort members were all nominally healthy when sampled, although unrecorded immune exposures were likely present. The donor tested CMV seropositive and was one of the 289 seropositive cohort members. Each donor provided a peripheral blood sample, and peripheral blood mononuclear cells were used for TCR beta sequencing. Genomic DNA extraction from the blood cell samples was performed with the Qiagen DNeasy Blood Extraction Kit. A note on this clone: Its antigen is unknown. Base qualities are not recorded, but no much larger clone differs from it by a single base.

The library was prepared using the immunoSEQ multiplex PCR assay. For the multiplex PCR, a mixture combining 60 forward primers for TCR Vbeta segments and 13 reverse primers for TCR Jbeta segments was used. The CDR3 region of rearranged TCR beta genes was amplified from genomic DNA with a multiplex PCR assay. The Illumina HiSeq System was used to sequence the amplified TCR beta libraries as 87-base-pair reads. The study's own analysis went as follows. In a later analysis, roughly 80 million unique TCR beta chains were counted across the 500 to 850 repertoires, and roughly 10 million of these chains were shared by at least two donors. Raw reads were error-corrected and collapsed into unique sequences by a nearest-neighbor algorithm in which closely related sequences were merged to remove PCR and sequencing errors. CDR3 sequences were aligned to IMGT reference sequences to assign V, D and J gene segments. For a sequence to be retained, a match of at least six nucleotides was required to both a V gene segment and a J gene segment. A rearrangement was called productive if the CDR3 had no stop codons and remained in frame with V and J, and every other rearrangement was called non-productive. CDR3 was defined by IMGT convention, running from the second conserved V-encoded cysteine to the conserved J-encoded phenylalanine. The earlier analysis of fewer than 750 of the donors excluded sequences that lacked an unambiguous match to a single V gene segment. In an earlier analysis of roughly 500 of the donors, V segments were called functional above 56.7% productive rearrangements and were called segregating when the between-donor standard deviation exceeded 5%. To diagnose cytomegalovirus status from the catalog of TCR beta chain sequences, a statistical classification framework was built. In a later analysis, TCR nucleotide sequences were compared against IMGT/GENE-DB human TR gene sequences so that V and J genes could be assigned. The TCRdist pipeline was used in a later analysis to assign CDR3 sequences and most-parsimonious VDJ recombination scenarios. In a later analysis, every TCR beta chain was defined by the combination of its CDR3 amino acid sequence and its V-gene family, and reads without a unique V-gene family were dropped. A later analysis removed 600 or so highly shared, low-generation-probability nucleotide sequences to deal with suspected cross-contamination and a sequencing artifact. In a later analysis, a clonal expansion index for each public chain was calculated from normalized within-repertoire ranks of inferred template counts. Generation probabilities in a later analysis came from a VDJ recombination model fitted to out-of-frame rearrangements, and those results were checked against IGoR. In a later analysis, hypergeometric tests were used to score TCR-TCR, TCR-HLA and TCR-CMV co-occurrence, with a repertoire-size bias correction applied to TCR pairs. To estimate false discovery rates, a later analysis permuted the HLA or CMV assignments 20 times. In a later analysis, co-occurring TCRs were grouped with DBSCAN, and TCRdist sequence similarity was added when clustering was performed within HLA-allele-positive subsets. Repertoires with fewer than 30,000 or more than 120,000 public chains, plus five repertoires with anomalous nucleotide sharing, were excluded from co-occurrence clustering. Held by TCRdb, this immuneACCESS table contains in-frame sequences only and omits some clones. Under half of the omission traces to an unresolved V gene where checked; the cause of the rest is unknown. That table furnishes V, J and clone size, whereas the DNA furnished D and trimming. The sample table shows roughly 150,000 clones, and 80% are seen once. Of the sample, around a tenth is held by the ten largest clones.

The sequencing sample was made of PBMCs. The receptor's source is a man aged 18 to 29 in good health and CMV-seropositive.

The CDR3 protein: CASSIYRSGPIDEQYF. The nucleotide sequence reads as follows: TGTGCCAGCAGCATTTACCGTAGCGGTCCTATCGACGAGCAGTACTTC. The chain employs TRBV21-1 and TRBJ2-7; the table names TRBD2, a call not compared with the DNA. TRBV21-1 is listed as a pseudogene. The CDR3 starts with the cysteine, ends with the phenylalanine, and has 16 residues. Only CDR3 DNA is held: 48 bases, read in frame from base 1.